The 24 T cell receptor beta chains listed next were all sequenced from one sample in a study of vaccination effects on CD4 cells after COVID-19. Pools of viral peptides were used by the ViraFEST assay to expand antigen-specific CD4+ T cells ahead of sequencing. Upon completion of under eleven days in culture, CD4+ T cells were isolated. According to the study, vaccine recipients showed no prior SARS-CoV-2 infection and negative nucleocapsid antibodies. Antigen specificity for these receptors is unknown. Assay used: immunoSEQ multiplex PCR; TCRdb lists only in-frame clones, some missing. This sample has around 66,000 clones, with about 80% found just once. This material consisted of CD4+ T cells from PBMCs cultured with HCoV-OC43 spike peptides, taken before COVID-19 vaccination. This sample's subset: HCoV-OC43 spike overlapping peptide pool stimulation. Receptors were obtained from a human donor who received a COVID-19 vaccine.

V and J are TRBV7-2 and TRBJ2-5, with 10 bases that match TRBD2. The CDR3 contains 15 residues. The germline V gene encodes CDR1 SGHTA and CDR2 FQGNSA. J was trimmed by 2 bases and V by 5 bases; bases with no gene match: 5. CDR3 DNA: TGTGCCAGCAGCCACCGGACTAGCGGACAAGAGACCCAGTACTTC. Its translation is CASSHRTSGQETQYF.

The chain combines TRBV5-6 with TRBJ2-3; D is perhaps TRBD1 (6 bases). The ends were cut back, 2 bases at V and 5 bases at J, with 15 bases in the middle. The CDR3 consists of 15 residues. Per germline, CDR1 SGHDT and CDR2 YYEEEE. CDR3 loop: CASSFDWGPGDTQYF. In nucleotides, the CDR3 is TGTGCCAGCAGCTTTGATTGGGGGCCCGGAGATACGCAGTATTTT.

V and J are TRBV28 and TRBJ2-6; the match to TRBD1 covers 9 bases. CDR3 length: 17 amino acids. Germline lookup yields CDR1 MDHEN and CDR2 SYDVKM. With 5 bases clipped from V and 0 bases from J, the junction kept 5 bases outside the gene matches. The CDR3 sequence is CASSPQQGASGANVLTF. In DNA form, the CDR3 reads TGTGCCAGCAGTCCCCAACAGGGGGCCTCTGGGGCCAACGTCCTGACTTTC.

Only a few counts were recorded for this clone. This chain uses TRBV10-1 with TRBJ1-1, with 7 bases matching TRBD1. Germline values: CDR1 WNHNN, CDR2 SYGVQD (reference sequence). The ends lost 2 bases at V and 1 base at J; junction bases unmatched: 7. The CDR3 extends over 16 amino acids. CDR3 sequence (DNA): TGCGCCAGCAGTGAGCCTCCGGGACAGCAGAACACTGAAGCTTTCTTT. This encodes CASSEPPGQQNTEAFF.

The V and J genes are TRBV4-1 and TRBJ2-3; 8 positions agree with TRBD2. The CDR3 extends over 17 amino acids. In germline, CDR1 is MGHRA, CDR2 YSYEKL. V was pared by 3 bases and J by 1 base, with 9 bases of the junction left unmatched. The CDR3: CASSHQGRGARTDTQYF. The CDR3 region has the DNA TGCGCCAGCAGCCACCAAGGGCGGGGGGCCCGCACAGATACGCAGTATTTT.

The V and J genes are TRBV12-1 and TRBJ2-7; no check of the table's D call, TRBD2, against the DNA was made. TRBV12-1 is a documented pseudogene. The CDR3 is made up of 16 amino acids. CDR3 protein: CASSWRGDPSSYEQYV. The CDR3, as DNA: TGTGCCAGCTCCTGGCGGGGGGATCCCAGCTCCTACGAGCAGTACGTC.

V usage is TRBV6-6 and J usage is TRBJ1-3; a weak D match, TRBD1 (6 bases). The CDR3 contains 12 residues. Deletions cut 5 bases from V and 4 bases from J, with 6 bases between. Germline lookup yields CDR1 MNHNY and CDR2 SVGAGI (reference sequence). For the CDR3, the DNA is TGTGCCAGCAGTCAGGGGGGAAACACCATATATTTT. Amino acids: CASSQGGNTIYF.

V and J are TRBV7-9 and TRBJ1-1, with D maybe TRBD1 (6 bases). Germline lookup yields CDR1 SEHNR and CDR2 FQNEAQ (reference sequence). The ends were cut back, 5 bases at V and 0 bases at J, with 10 bases in the middle. The CDR3 is 14 amino acids. CDR3 nucleotide sequence: TGTGCCAGCAGCATACAGGGTTTGAACACTGAAGCTTTCTTT. It encodes CASSIQGLNTEAFF.

This chain connects TRBV5-4 to TRBJ2-3; 11 bases line up with TRBD2. This CDR3 comprises 15 residues. With 3 bases clipped from V and 3 bases from J, the junction kept 3 bases outside the gene matches. Germline V gene sequence: CDR1 SGHNT, CDR2 YYREEE (reference sequence). CDR3 sequence reads: CASSSTSGGTDTQYF. The CDR3 DNA follows: TGTGCCAGCAGCTCCACTAGCGGGGGAACAGATACGCAGTATTTT.

There are a few counts of this clone. The rearrangement links TRBV7-2 to TRBJ2-7; 7 bases line up with TRBD1. V dropped 5 bases and J dropped 3; count of bases not matched to a gene: 7. CDR3 size: 14 residues. CDR1 and CDR2 from the germline V gene are SGHTA and FQGNSA. CDR3 loop: CASSPQTGNYEQYV. The CDR3 bases are TGTGCCAGCAGCCCCCAGACAGGGAACTACGAGCAGTACGTC.

Only one count was recorded for this clone. The CDR3 protein is CASSPDRENTIYF. CDR3 sequence (DNA): TGTGCCAGCTCACCGGACAGGGAGAACACCATATATTTT. V gene TRBV18 combines with J gene TRBJ1-3; 8 positions agree with TRBD1. CDR1 and CDR2 from the germline V gene are KGHSH and LQKENI. The CDR3 covers 13 residues. Trimming removed 3 bases from V and 7 bases from J; junction bases left unmatched: 2.

The chain joins TRBV5-1 to TRBJ2-1, with 9 bases aligning to TRBD1. The CDR3 runs 16 residues. V lost 0 bases to trimming and J lost 3 bases; unmatched junction nucleotides: 4. Looked up from germline, CDR1 is SGHRS and CDR2 is YFSETQ. As DNA, the CDR3 is TGCGCCAGCAGCTTGGCCCCGGGACAGGGCTACAATGAGCAGTTCTTC. Translated: CASSLAPGQGYNEQFF.

The V gene is TRBV28, the J gene TRBJ2-7; tentative D call: TRBD2 (5 bases). With 7 bases removed from V and 4 bases from J, the gap between germline ends came to 14 bases. The CDR3 contains 13 residues. Germline V gene lookup returns CDR1 MDHEN and CDR2 SYDVKM. CDR3 sequence (DNA): TGTGCCAGCACCCAATCTGGACTTTACGAGCAGTACGTC. This codes for CASTQSGLYEQYV.

The chain employs TRBV5-6 and TRBJ1-2; TRBD1 aligns across 8 bases. Germline CDR1 and CDR2: SGHDT and YYEEEE. The CDR3 runs 17 residues. The junction had 15 bases not matched to a gene; V was cut back by 4 bases and J by 4 bases. CDR3 bases: TGTGCCAGCAGCCCCTACTCTCAGGGGGCTTCCCTCTATGGCTACACCTTC. Protein sequence: CASSPYSQGASLYGYTF.

The chain links TRBV5-6 to TRBJ2-5, with D possibly being TRBD1 (5 bases). The CDR3 is 16 amino acids. V lost 4 bases, J lost 5 bases, and 21 bases lay in between. CDR1 is SGHDT and CDR2 is YYEEEE in the germline V gene. Written as DNA, the CDR3 is TGTGCCAGCAGCCGGACATATGGGCCACGAGAGGAGACCCAGTACTTC. It translates to CASSRTYGPREETQYF.

This clone was counted only a few times. This chain connects TRBV5-1 to TRBJ2-2; TRBD1 is a possible D gene (6 bases). Looked up from germline, CDR1 is SGHRS and CDR2 is YFSETQ. This CDR3 comprises 14 residues. Deletions cut 6 bases from V and 6 bases from J, with 15 bases between. The CDR3 here is CASNTLTGPGELFF. In DNA, the CDR3 is TGCGCCAGCAACACCCTAACAGGGCCCGGGGAGCTGTTTTTT. The variable domain in full, completed from reference TRBV5-1 and TRBJ2-2, reads KAGVTQTPRYLIKTRGQQVTLSCSPISGHRSVSWYQQTPGQGLQFLFEYFSETQRNKGNFPGRFSGRQFSNSRSEMNVSTLELGDSALYLCASNTLTGPGELFFGEGSRLTVL.

This clone occurred a few times. This chain uses TRBV4-2 with TRBJ1-1; no firm D call. Per germline, CDR1 LGHNA and CDR2 YNFKEQ. CDR3 size: 16 residues. Trimming removed 0 bases at V and 0 bases at J, with 11 bases between. CDR3 loop: CASSQDGGPMNTEAFF. CDR3 DNA: TGTGCCAGCAGCCAAGATGGAGGTCCCATGAACACTGAAGCTTTCTTT.

Only a few counts were recorded for this clone. V gene TRBV1 combines with J gene TRBJ2-7. TRBV1 represents a pseudogene. The CDR3 contains 10 residues. The CDR3 DNA follows: TGCACCAGCAGCCAAGATCCTCGCCACGTC. Protein product: CTSSQDPRHV.

This chain connects TRBV10-3 to TRBJ2-3; 9 nucleotides line up with TRBD1. Germline trimming cut 6 bases from V and 0 bases from J; bases unmatched to any gene: 13. CDR1 is ENHRY and CDR2 is SYGVKD in the germline V gene. The CDR3 extends over 18 amino acids. CDR3 residues: CAIRRTGQGTPSTDTQYF. CDR3 DNA sequence: TGTGCCATCAGGAGGACTGGACAGGGGACTCCCAGCACAGATACGCAGTATTTT.

The sample holds one count of this clone. V is TRBV12-5 and J is TRBJ2-7; 9 bases match TRBD1. The CDR3 is 15 amino acids. With 5 bases clipped from V and 4 bases from J, the junction kept 9 bases outside the gene matches. The germline V gene has CDR1 LGHNT and CDR2 FRNRAP. The CDR3 here is CASGPTGGLCYEQYV. The CDR3 DNA reads as TGTGCTAGTGGTCCAACAGGGGGCTTATGTTACGAGCAGTACGTC.

The chain uses TRBV2 and TRBJ1-1, with D unresolved. The germline V and J ends were trimmed by 3 bases and 1 base, with 15 bases remaining between them. Germline V CDR1 and CDR2: SNHLY, FYNNEI. The CDR3 length is 16 residues. The CDR3 sequence: CASSDGAGFRNTEAFF. The CDR3 DNA reads as TGTGCCAGCAGTGACGGTGCGGGGTTCAGGAACACTGAAGCTTTCTTT.

CDR3 in amino acids: CASSSGQAGHNEQFF. CDR3 nucleotides: TGTGCCAGCAGCTCGGGACAGGCCGGGCACAATGAGCAGTTCTTC. V is TRBV7-2 and J is TRBJ2-1, with TRBD1 identical over 8 bases. Germline V gives CDR1 SGHTA, CDR2 FQGNSA. Trimming cost V 4 bases and J 5 bases; bases outside gene matches: 7. The CDR3 has 15 residues.

The V call is TRBV5-8, the J call TRBJ2-7, with no clear D. The CDR3 totals 15 residues. Germline V lookup: CDR1 SGHTS, CDR2 YDEGEE. The ends were cut back, 4 bases at V and 0 bases at J, with 14 bases in the middle. The CDR3 sequence is CASSPWASSSYEQYV. Here the CDR3 DNA reads TGTGCCAGCAGCCCCTGGGCTTCGAGCTCCTACGAGCAGTACGTC.

DNA for the CDR3: TGTGCCATCAGCCAGGGTAACTCTGGAAACACCATATATTTT. It specifies CAISQGNSGNTIYF. The chain uses TRBV10-3 and TRBJ1-3, with D possibly being TRBD1 (5 bases). CDR1 is ENHRY and CDR2 is SYGVKD in the germline V gene. The CDR3 is 14 amino acids. V was cut by 6 bases and J by 0 bases, with 9 bases left in between.